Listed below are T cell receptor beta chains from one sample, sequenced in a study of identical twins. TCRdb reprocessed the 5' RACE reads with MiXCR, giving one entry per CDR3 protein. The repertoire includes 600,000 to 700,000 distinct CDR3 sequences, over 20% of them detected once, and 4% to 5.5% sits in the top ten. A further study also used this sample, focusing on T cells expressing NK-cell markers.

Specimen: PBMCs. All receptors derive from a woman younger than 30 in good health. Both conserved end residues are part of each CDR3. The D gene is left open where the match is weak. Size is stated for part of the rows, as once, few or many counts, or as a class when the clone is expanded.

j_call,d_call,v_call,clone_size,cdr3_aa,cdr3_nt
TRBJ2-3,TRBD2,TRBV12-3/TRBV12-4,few,CASSHLAGGGTDTQYF,TGTGCCAGCAGTCACCTCGCGGGGGGGGGCACAGATACGCAGTATTTT
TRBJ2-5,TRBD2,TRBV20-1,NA,CSARDTSVETQYF,TGCAGTGCTAGAGATACTAGCGTGGAGACCCAGTACTTC
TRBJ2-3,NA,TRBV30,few,CALDGRGHFF,TGTGCCCTGGACGGCAGGGGCCATTTCTTT
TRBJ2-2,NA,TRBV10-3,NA,CAISEGWRGDTGELFF,TGTGCCATCAGCGAGGGCTGGAGGGGGGACACCGGGGAGCTGTTTTTT
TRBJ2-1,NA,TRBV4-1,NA,CASSLLGTPSEQFF,TGCGCCAGCAGCCTCCTCGGGACCCCGTCGGAGCAGTTCTTC
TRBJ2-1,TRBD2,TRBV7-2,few,CASSLSPSGPYNEQFF,TGTGCCAGCAGCTTATCACCTAGCGGACCTTACAATGAGCAGTTCTTC
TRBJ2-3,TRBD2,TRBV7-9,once,CASSLGAGTSVGDTQYF,TGTGCCAGCAGCTTAGGGGCCGGGACTAGCGTAGGAGATACGCAGTATTTT
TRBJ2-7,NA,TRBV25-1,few,CASSVGPEQYF,TGTGCCAGCAGTGTGGGTCCCGAGCAGTACTTC
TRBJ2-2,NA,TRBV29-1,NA,CSVESGRTGELFF,TGCAGCGTTGAATCAGGGCGCACCGGGGAGCTGTTTTTT
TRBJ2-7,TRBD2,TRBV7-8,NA,CASSPTSGGWEQYF,TGTGCCAGCAGCCCGACTAGCGGGGGTTGGGAGCAGTACTTC
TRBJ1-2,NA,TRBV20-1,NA,CSARGGIGQGYTF,TGCAGTGCTAGGGGCGGTATAGGGCAAGGCTACACCTTC